This TCR beta chain is from a study of CD8 T cells in ankylosing spondylitis. Germline loops: CDR1 PRHDT, CDR2 FYEKMQ (reference sequence). The CDR3 covers 15 residues. The ends lost 5 bases at V and 8 bases at J; junction bases unmatched: 13. General study findings and limits: For ankylosing spondylitis blood, a TCR beta motif of several highly homologous variants appeared characteristic. It was reported that disease-linked clones were significantly enriched in matched ankylosing spondylitis synovial fluid.

This clonotype has a count of ten or more. The antigen is undetermined. Quantitative molecular-barcoded 5'-RACE generated the TCR beta libraries. In TCRdb, the 5' RACE reads were re-called with MiXCR into one record per CDR3 protein. This sample has about 150,000 distinct CDR3 sequences, with approximately 44% found just once. The V call is TRBV13, the J call TRBJ1-2, with 8 bases aligning to TRBD1. Sequences were obtained from synovial fluid, either unsorted or a sorted T cell fraction (not recorded which). The sequence came from a male donor with ankylosing spondylitis. CDR3 in amino acids: CASSPGTGPLRGYTF. In DNA, the CDR3 is TGTGCCAGCAGCCCCGGGACAGGCCCTCTCCGGGGCTACACCTTC. Full variable domain (rest looked up from reference TRBV13 and TRBJ1-2): AAGVIQSPRHLIKEKRETATLKCYPIPRHDTVYWYQQGPGQDPQFLISFYEKMQSDKGSIPDRFSAQQFSDYHSELNMSSLELGDSALYFCASSPGTGPLRGYTFGSGTRLTVV.